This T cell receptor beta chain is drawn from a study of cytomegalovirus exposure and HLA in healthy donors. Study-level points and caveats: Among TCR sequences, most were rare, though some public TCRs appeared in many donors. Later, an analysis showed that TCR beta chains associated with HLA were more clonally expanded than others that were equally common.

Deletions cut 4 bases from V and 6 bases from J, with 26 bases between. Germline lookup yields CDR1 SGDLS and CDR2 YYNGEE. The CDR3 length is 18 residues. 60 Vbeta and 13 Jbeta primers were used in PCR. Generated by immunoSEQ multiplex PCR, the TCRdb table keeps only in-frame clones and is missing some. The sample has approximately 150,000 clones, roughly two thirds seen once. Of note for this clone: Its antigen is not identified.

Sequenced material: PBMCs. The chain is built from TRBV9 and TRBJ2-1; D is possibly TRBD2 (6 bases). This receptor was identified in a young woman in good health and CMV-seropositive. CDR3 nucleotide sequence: TGTGCCAGCAGCCGCCCGATTCGCGGGGCGCACGGGAGCAATGAGCAGTTCTTC. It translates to CASSRPIRGAHGSNEQFF.